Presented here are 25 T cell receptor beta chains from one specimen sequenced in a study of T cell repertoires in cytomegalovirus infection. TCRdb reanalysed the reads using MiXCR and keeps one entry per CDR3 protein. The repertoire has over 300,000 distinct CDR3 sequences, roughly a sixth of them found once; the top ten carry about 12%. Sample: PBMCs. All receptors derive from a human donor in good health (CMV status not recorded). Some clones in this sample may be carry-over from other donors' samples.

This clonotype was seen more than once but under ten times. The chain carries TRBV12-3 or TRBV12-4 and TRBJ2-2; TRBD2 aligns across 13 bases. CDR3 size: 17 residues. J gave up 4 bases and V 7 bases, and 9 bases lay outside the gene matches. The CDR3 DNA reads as TGTGCCAGCACCCGGACTAGCGGGGGAATTCTCACCGGGGAGCTGTTTTTT. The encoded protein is CASTRTSGGILTGELFF.

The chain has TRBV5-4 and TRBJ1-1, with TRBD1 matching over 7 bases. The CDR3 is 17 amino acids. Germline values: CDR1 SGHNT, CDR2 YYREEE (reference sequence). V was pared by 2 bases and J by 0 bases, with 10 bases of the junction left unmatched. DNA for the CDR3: TGTGCCAGCAGCTTTAAACAGGGGAGGATCATGAACACTGAAGCTTTCTTT. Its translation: CASSFKQGRIMNTEAFF.

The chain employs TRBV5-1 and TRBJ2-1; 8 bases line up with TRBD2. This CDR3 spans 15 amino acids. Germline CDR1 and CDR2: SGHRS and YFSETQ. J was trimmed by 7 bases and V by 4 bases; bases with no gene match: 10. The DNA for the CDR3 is TGCGCCAGCAGCCCTGGGAGGCTAGCGGGTAATGAGCAGTTCTTC. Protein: CASSPGRLAGNEQFF.

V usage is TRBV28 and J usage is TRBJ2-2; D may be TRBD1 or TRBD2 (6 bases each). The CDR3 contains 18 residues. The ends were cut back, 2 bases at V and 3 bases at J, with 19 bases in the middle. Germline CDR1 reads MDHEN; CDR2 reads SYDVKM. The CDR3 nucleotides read TGTGCCAGCAGTTTAGGGGCGGGACATACCTTGGACACCGGGGAGCTGTTTTTT. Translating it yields CASSLGAGHTLDTGELFF.

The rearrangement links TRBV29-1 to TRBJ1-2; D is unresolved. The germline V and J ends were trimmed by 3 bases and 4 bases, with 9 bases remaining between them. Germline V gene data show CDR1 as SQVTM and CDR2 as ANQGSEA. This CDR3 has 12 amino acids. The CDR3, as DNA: TGCAGCGTTGACGGGCAGAGCTATGGCTACACCTTC. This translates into CSVDGQSYGYTF.

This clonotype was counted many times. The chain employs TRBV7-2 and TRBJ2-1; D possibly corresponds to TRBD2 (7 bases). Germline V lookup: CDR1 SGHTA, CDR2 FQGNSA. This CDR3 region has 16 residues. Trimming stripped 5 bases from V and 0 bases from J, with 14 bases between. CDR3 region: CASSPRGGYSYNEQFF. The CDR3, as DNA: TGTGCCAGCAGCCCGAGGGGGGGCTACTCCTACAATGAGCAGTTCTTC.

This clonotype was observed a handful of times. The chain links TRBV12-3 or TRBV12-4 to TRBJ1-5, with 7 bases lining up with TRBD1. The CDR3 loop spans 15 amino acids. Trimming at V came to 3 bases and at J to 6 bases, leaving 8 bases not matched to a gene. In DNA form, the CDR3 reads TGTGCCAGCAGTTTCGAGACAGGGACTGGTCAGCCCCAGCATTTT. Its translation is CASSFETGTGQPQHF.

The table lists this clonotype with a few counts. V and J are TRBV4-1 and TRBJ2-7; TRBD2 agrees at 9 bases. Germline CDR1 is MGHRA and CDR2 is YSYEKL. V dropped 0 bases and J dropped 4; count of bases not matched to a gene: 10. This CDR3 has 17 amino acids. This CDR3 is CASSQDASSGRMYEQYF. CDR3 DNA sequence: TGCGCCAGCAGCCAAGATGCGAGTAGCGGGAGAATGTACGAGCAGTACTTC.

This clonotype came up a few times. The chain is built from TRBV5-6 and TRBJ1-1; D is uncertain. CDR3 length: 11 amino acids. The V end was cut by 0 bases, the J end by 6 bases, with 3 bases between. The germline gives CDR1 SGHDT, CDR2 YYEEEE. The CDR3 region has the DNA TGTGCCAGCAGCTTGGGACCTGAAGCTTTCTTT. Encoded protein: CASSLGPEAFF.

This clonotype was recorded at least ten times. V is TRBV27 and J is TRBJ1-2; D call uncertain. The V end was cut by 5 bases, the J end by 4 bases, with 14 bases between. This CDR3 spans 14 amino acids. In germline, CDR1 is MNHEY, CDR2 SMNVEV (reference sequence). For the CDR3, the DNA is TGTGCCAGCAGTAGCACGAGGGAACTCTATGGCTACACCTTC. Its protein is CASSSTRELYGYTF.

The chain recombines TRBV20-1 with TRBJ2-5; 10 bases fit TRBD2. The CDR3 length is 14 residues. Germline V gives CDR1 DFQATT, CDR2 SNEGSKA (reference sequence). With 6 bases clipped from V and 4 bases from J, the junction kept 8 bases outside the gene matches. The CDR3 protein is CSAPTSGAGETQYF. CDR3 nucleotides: TGCAGTGCCCCCACTAGCGGGGCTGGAGAGACCCAGTACTTC.

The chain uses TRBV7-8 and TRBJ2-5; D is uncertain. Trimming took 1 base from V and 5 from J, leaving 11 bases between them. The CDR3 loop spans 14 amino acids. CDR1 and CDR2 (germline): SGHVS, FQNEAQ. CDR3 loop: CASSLGRLRETQYF. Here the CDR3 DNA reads TGTGCCAGCAGCTTAGGGAGACTTAGGGAGACCCAGTACTTC. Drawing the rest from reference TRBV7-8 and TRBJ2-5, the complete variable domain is GAGVSQSPRYKVAKRGQDVALRCDPISGHVSLFWYQQALGQGPEFLTYFQNEAQLDKSGLPSDRFFAERPEGSVSTLKIQRTQQEDSAVYLCASSLGRLRETQYFGPGTRLLVL.

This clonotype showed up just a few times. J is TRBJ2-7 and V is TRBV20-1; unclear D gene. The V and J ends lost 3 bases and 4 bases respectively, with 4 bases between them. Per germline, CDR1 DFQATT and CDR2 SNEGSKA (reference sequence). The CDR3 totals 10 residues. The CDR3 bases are TGCAGTGCTAGCATTTACGAGCAGTACTTC. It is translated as CSASIYEQYF.

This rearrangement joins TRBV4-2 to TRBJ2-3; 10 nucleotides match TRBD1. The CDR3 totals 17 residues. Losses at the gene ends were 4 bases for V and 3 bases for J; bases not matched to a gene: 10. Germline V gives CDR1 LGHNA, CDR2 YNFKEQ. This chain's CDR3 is CASSLTLGQGQTDTQYF. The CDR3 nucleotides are TGTGCCAGCAGCCTAACTTTGGGACAGGGGCAGACAGATACGCAGTATTTT.

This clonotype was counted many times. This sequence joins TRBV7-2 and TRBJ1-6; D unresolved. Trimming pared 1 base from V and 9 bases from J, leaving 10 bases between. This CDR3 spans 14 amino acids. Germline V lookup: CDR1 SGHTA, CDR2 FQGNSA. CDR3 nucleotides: TGTGCCAGCAGCTTAGAATCCCAGACTTCACCCCTCCACTTT. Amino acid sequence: CASSLESQTSPLHF.

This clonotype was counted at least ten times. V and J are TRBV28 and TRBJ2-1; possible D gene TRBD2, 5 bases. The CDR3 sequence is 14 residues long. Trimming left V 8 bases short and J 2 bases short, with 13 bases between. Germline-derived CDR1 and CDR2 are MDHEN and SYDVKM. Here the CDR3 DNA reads TGTGCCAGCCGTCCTTCGGGGACCTACAATGAGCAGTTCTTC. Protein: CASRPSGTYNEQFF.

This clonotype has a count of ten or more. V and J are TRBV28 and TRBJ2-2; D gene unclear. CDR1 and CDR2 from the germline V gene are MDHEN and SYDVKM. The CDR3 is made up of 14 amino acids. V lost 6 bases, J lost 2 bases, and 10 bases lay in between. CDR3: CASRADPNTGELFF. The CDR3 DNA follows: TGTGCCAGCAGGGCAGACCCAAACACCGGGGAGCTGTTTTTT.

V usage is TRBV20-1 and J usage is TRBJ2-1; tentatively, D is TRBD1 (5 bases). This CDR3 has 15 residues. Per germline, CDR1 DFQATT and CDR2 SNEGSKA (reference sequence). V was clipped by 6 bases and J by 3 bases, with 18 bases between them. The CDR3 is CSAESPGLGYNEQFF. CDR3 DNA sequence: TGCAGTGCCGAATCCCCAGGGTTAGGCTACAATGAGCAGTTCTTC.

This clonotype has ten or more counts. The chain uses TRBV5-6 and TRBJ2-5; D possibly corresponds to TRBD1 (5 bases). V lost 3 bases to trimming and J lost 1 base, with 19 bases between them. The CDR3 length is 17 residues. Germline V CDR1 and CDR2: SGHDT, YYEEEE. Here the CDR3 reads CASSSPGRWGRQETQYF. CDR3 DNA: TGTGCCAGCAGCTCCCCCGGACGGTGGGGCCGCCAAGAGACCCAGTACTTC.

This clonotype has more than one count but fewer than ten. The DNA of the CDR3 is TGTGCCAGCAGCTTTGTCGGTAGGCAGTACTTC. Translated: CASSFVGRQYF. The V gene is TRBV7-9, the J gene TRBJ2-7, with D unresolved. V lost 3 bases, J lost 9 bases, and 9 bases lay in between. CDR1 is SEHNR and CDR2 is FQNEAQ in the germline V gene (reference sequence). CDR3 size: 11 residues.

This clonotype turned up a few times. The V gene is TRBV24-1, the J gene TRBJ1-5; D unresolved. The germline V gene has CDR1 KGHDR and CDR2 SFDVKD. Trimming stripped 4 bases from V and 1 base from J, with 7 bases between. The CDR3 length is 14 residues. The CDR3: CATSEDWSNQPQHF. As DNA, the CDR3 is TGTGCCACCAGTGAAGACTGGAGCAATCAGCCCCAGCATTTT.

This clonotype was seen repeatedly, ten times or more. CDR3 protein: CASSGRAPGNTEAFF. CDR3 DNA sequence: TGTGCCAGCAGCGGCAGAGCCCCGGGGAACACTGAAGCTTTCTTT. The rearrangement links TRBV7-2 to TRBJ1-1; D remains unclear. CDR3 length: 15 residues. V lost 5 bases and J lost 1, with 14 bases in between. Germline CDR1 is SGHTA and CDR2 is FQGNSA.

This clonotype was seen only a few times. The CDR3 loop reads CASSLLAGRYPYEQYF. The CDR3 bases are TGTGCCAGCAGTTTACTTGCCGGACGATACCCCTACGAGCAGTACTTC. V usage is TRBV27 and J usage is TRBJ2-7; D remains unclear. Germline values: CDR1 MNHEY, CDR2 SMNVEV (reference sequence). With 2 bases removed from V and 2 bases from J, the gap between germline ends came to 16 bases. The CDR3 consists of 16 residues.

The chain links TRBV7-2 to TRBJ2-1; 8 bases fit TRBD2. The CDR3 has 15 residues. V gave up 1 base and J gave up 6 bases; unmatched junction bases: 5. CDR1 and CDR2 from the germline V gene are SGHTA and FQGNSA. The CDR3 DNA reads TGTGCCAGCAGCTTAGTAATCGCGGGGGGCAATGAGCAGTTCTTC. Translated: CASSLVIAGGNEQFF.

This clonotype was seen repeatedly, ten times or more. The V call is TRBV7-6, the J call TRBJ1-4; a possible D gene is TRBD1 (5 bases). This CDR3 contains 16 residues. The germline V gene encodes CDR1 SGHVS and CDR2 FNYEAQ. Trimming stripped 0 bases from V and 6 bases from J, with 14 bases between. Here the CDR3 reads CASSLAQGEVDEKLFF. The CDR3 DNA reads TGTGCCAGCAGCTTAGCCCAAGGGGAGGTGGATGAAAAACTGTTTTTT.